The next 16 T cell receptor beta chains were all read from a single sample in a study of vaccination effects on CD4 cells after COVID-19. Assay: immunoSEQ multiplex PCR; the TCRdb copy retains only in-frame clones and omits some. The profile shows 40,000 to 50,000 clones, around 74% of them singletons. Antigen-specific CD4+ T cells were expanded (with viral peptide pools) by the ViraFEST assay ahead of sequencing. Researchers isolated CD4+ T cells once ten to eleven days of culture had elapsed. It was two doses of either the BNT162b2 or mRNA-1273 vaccine that participants received. Their antigens are not known. Material: CD4+ T cells from PBMCs cultured with HCoV-OC43 spike peptides, obtained after COVID-19 vaccination. Subset meaning: HCoV-OC43 spike overlapping peptide pool stimulation. These receptors originate from a human donor who received a COVID-19 vaccine.

The J gene is TRBJ2-5, the V gene TRBV28; the match to TRBD1 covers 10 bases. The CDR3 is made up of 15 amino acids. Germline V gene sequence: CDR1 MDHEN, CDR2 SYDVKM. The V gene end was trimmed by 4 bases and the J gene end by 3 bases; junction bases not matched to a gene: 5. This chain's CDR3 is CASSSSGTGEETQYF. DNA for the CDR3: TGTGCCAGCAGTTCCTCCGGGACAGGGGAAGAGACCCAGTACTTC.

The chain carries TRBV5-6 and TRBJ1-1; D may be TRBD1 (5 bases). CDR1 is SGHDT and CDR2 is YYEEEE in the germline V gene. Trimming took 0 bases from V and 10 from J, leaving 13 bases between them. The CDR3 runs 13 residues. CDR3 sequence (DNA): TGTGCCAGCAGCTTGGTTTCTTGGGGGGGAGCTTTCTTT. Translated: CASSLVSWGGAFF. The complete variable domain, with remaining parts taken from reference TRBV5-6 and TRBJ1-1, reads DAGVTQSPTHLIKTRGQQVTLRCSPKSGHDTVSWYQQALGQGPQFIFQYYEEEERQRGNFPDRFSGHQFPNYSSELNVNALLLGDSALYLCASSLVSWGGAFFGQGTRLTVV.

The chain carries TRBV19 and TRBJ2-3; 10 bases are shared with TRBD2. The CDR3 runs to 16 residues. Germline CDR1 is LNHDA and CDR2 is SQIVND (reference sequence). The V and J ends lost 9 bases and 4 bases, in that order; junction bases with no gene match: 13. The CDR3 is CASLSSGSWWSDTQYF. Here the CDR3 DNA reads TGTGCCAGCTTGTCTAGCGGGAGTTGGTGGTCAGATACGCAGTATTTT.

This chain uses TRBV3-1 (or the pseudogene TRBV3-2) with TRBJ2-3; 12 bases are a match to TRBD2. The germline V gene encodes CDR1 LGHDT and CDR2 YNNKEL (reference sequence). The ends lost 7 bases at V and 5 bases at J; junction bases unmatched: 7. The CDR3 is 15 amino acids. Here the CDR3 DNA reads TGTGCCAGCACCACACTAGCGGGGGGATTAGATACGCAGTATTTT. This gives the protein CASTTLAGGLDTQYF.

The V call is TRBV6-2 or TRBV6-3, the J call TRBJ1-4; D gene ambiguous. V was shortened by 2 bases and J by 14 bases, with 9 bases between the two germline ends. CDR1 is MNHEY and CDR2 is SVGEGT in the germline V gene. The CDR3 runs to 11 residues. The CDR3, as DNA: TGTGCCAGCAGTTACCACGAGAGGCTGTTTTTT. Its translation is CASSYHERLFF.

The chain couples TRBV10-1 to TRBJ2-2; 7 bases match TRBD2. Germline CDR1 WNHNN, CDR2 SYGVQD (reference sequence). V trimming: 2 bases; J trimming: 2 bases; junction bases outside the gene matches: 8. This CDR3 has 17 residues. The DNA of the CDR3 is TGCGCCAGCAGTGAGACTCGGCTAGCGGAAAACACCGGGGAGCTGTTTTTT. Its protein is CASSETRLAENTGELFF.

The genes are TRBV2 and TRBJ2-4; maybe TRBD2 (5 bases). The germline V gene encodes CDR1 SNHLY and CDR2 FYNNEI. Trimming shortened V by 2 bases and J by 4 bases, and 12 bases separated the two germline ends. This CDR3 spans 15 amino acids. The CDR3 region is CASSERGISKNIQYF. DNA of the CDR3: TGTGCCAGCAGTGAACGGGGTATTTCGAAAAACATTCAGTACTTC.

This clone has only one observation. The genes are TRBV30 and TRBJ1-5; D is perhaps TRBD1 (5 bases). The germline CDR1 and CDR2 sequences are GTSNPN and SVGIG (reference sequence). Between the trimmed V and J ends, which lost 2 bases and 0 bases, there was a span of 11 bases. The CDR3 runs 15 residues. The CDR3 region is CAWSPGGNSNQPQHF. DNA for the CDR3: TGTGCCTGGAGTCCCGGGGGGAATAGCAATCAGCCCCAGCATTTT.

The V gene is TRBV2, the J gene TRBJ1-5; the D is unclear. The CDR3 contains 12 residues. CDR1 SNHLY and CDR2 FYNNEI come from the germline V gene. V was clipped by 7 bases and J by 5 bases, with 9 bases between them. CDR3 protein: CASNRVDQPQHF. The CDR3 DNA sequence: TGTGCCAGCAATAGGGTGGATCAGCCCCAGCATTTT.

V and J are TRBV18 and TRBJ2-5; a weak D match, TRBD1 (5 bases). V shed 3 bases and J shed 1 base, with 6 bases lying between them. Looked up from germline, CDR1 is KGHSH and CDR2 is LQKENI. The CDR3 contains 13 residues. The CDR3: CASSPDSQETQYF. Written as DNA, the CDR3 is TGTGCCAGCTCACCTGACAGCCAAGAGACCCAGTACTTC.

This clone was seen just once. This chain connects TRBV7-8 to TRBJ2-6, with TRBD2 matching over 8 bases. The CDR3 length is 19 residues. The V and J ends lost 5 bases and 3 bases, in that order; junction bases with no gene match: 15. CDR1 and CDR2 from the germline V gene are SGHVS and FQNEAQ. The CDR3 is CASSLITGGGRFGANVLTF. In DNA, the CDR3 is TGTGCCAGCAGCCTAATTACCGGGGGGGGCCGATTTGGGGCCAACGTCCTGACTTTC. The full variable domain, rest sourced from reference TRBV7-8 and TRBJ2-6, is GAGVSQSPRYKVAKRGQDVALRCDPISGHVSLFWYQQALGQGPEFLTYFQNEAQLDKSGLPSDRFFAERPEGSVSTLKIQRTQQEDSAVYLCASSLITGGGRFGANVLTFGAGSRLTVL.

J is TRBJ1-6 and V is TRBV6-1, with 7 bases fitting TRBD1. V was clipped by 3 bases and J by 7 bases; unmatched bases: 9. CDR1 and CDR2 from the germline V gene are MNHNS and SASEGT. The CDR3 sequence is 16 residues long. The CDR3 DNA is TGTGCCAGCAGTGAGCAGACAGGGCTCGGGAATTCACCCCTCCACTTT. Protein product: CASSEQTGLGNSPLHF.

This clone has only a few counts. V usage is TRBV19 and J usage is TRBJ1-2; 7 bases match TRBD1. Per germline, CDR1 LNHDA and CDR2 SQIVND (reference sequence). The CDR3 length is 13 residues. The V segment lost 5 bases and the J segment 2 bases; nucleotides outside the gene matches: 2. The CDR3 DNA sequence: TGTGCCAGTAGTCCGGGACAGAACTATGGCTACACCTTC. Amino acids: CASSPGQNYGYTF. Based on the CDR3 plus reference TRBV19 and TRBJ1-2, the full variable domain is DGGITQSPKYLFRKEGQNVTLSCEQNLNHDAMYWYRQDPGQGLRLIYYSQIVNDFQKGDIAEGYSVSREKKESFPLTVTSAQKNPTAFYLCASSPGQNYGYTFGSGTRLTVV.

In this sample, this clone turned up a few times. The chain links TRBV4-1 to TRBJ2-1, with 12 bases lining up with TRBD2. V gave up 0 bases and J gave up 6 bases; unmatched junction bases: 6. Germline V CDR1 and CDR2: MGHRA, YSYEKL. CDR3 size: 17 residues. The CDR3 spells CASSQDPSSGGANEQFF. The CDR3 region has the DNA TGCGCCAGCAGCCAAGATCCTTCTAGCGGGGGGGCCAATGAGCAGTTCTTC.

J is TRBJ2-3 and V is TRBV5-1; 10 bases are a match to TRBD2. The CDR3 contains 15 residues. The germline V gene encodes CDR1 SGHRS and CDR2 YFSETQ. The V and J ends lost 4 bases and 1 base, in that order; junction bases with no gene match: 3. CDR3 in DNA: TGCGCCAGCAGCGGTCTAGCGGGGGGCACAGATACGCAGTATTTT. It specifies CASSGLAGGTDTQYF.

CDR3 loop: CASSFSVSNTEAFF. The CDR3, as DNA: TGTGCCAGCAGTTTTTCGGTCTCGAACACTGAAGCTTTCTTT. The V and J genes are TRBV27 and TRBJ1-1; no firm D call. Trimming cost V 3 bases and J 1 base, with 9 bases left between them. Germline V gene data show CDR1 as MNHEY and CDR2 as SMNVEV (reference sequence). This CDR3 contains 14 residues.